One and the same sample provided the 28 T cell receptor beta chains below, sequenced in a study of T cell responses to AZD1222 COVID-19 vaccine. Some clones are missing from TCRdb's copy, which holds only in-frame ones; the method was immunoSEQ multiplex PCR. The sample has about 180,000 clones, over 80% seen once; the top ten hold approximately 0.98%. Sequences were derived from peripheral blood, sampled 28 days after the second dose of the MenACWY control vaccine. These receptors originate from an adult who received the MenACWY meningococcal vaccine as a control.

V usage is TRBV7-2 and J usage is TRBJ1-6; 7 positions match TRBD1. Germline assignment: CDR1 SGHTA and CDR2 FQGNSA. Losses at the gene ends were 5 bases for V and 6 bases for J; bases not matched to a gene: 10. The CDR3 runs to 16 residues. In nucleotides, the CDR3 is TGTGCCAGCAGCCCTAGGCGACAGGGCCTTAATTCACCCCTCCACTTT. Translated: CASSPRRQGLNSPLHF.

This clone showed up just once. This sequence joins TRBV19 and TRBJ1-6, with TRBD1 matching over 8 bases. Germline V gene sequence: CDR1 LNHDA, CDR2 SQIVND (reference sequence). Germline trimming cut 5 bases from V and 13 bases from J; bases unmatched to any gene: 13. There are 15 residues in the CDR3. The CDR3: CASSFRTGREMPLHF. As DNA, the CDR3 is TGTGCCAGTAGTTTCCGGACAGGGAGGGAAATGCCCCTCCACTTT. Full variable domain (missing parts from reference TRBV19 and TRBJ1-6): DGGITQSPKYLFRKEGQNVTLSCEQNLNHDAMYWYRQDPGQGLRLIYYSQIVNDFQKGDIAEGYSVSREKKESFPLTVTSAQKNPTAFYLCASSFRTGREMPLHFGNGTRLTVT.

This clone was counted once. The J gene is TRBJ1-1, the V gene TRBV18; D ambiguous. Germline-derived CDR1 and CDR2 are KGHSH and LQKENI. Trimming pared 4 bases from V and 1 base from J, leaving 10 bases between. The length of the CDR3 is 14 residues. In nucleotides, the CDR3 is TGTGCCAGCTCACTTACCACGAGGAACACTGAAGCTTTCTTT. This translates into CASSLTTRNTEAFF.

The rearrangement joins TRBV3-1 (or the pseudogene TRBV3-2) to TRBJ1-3; TRBD1 might be the D (6 bases). The V gene lost 3 bases and the J gene lost 0 bases, with 6 bases spanning the gap. Germline CDR1 is LGHDT and CDR2 is YNNKEL (reference sequence). The CDR3 sequence is 14 residues long. For the CDR3, the DNA is TGTGCCAGCAGCCACAGGGGCTCTGGAAACACCATATATTTT. Translating it yields CASSHRGSGNTIYF.

J is TRBJ1-5 and V is TRBV27; 9 bases are shared with TRBD1. V dropped 4 bases and J dropped 4; count of bases not matched to a gene: 5. The germline V gene has CDR1 MNHEY and CDR2 SMNVEV (reference sequence). The CDR3 is 15 amino acids. Here the CDR3 reads CASSYRGLGNQPQHF. As DNA, the CDR3 is TGTGCCAGCAGTTACAGGGGGCTAGGGAATCAGCCCCAGCATTTT.

The V call is TRBV19, the J call TRBJ1-2; TRBD1 matches 10 bases. Per the germline V gene, CDR1 is LNHDA and CDR2 is SQIVND (reference sequence). CDR3 length: 12 residues. V dropped 6 bases and J dropped 7; count of bases not matched to a gene: 2. CDR3 coding DNA: TGTGCCAGTAGGGGACAGGGGTCTGGCTACACCTTC. Protein product: CASRGQGSGYTF.

This chain uses TRBV19 with TRBJ2-1; TRBD2 matches 13 bases. This CDR3 contains 14 residues. V was clipped by 9 bases and J by 4 bases; unmatched bases: 3. Looked up from germline, CDR1 is LNHDA and CDR2 is SQIVND (reference sequence). The chain's CDR3 is CASGLAGVYNEQFF. CDR3 nucleotides: TGTGCCAGCGGACTAGCGGGGGTGTACAATGAGCAGTTCTTC.

The chain recombines TRBV4-1 with TRBJ2-1; 10 nucleotides align to TRBD2. With V trimmed by 2 bases and J by 2 bases, 0 bases remained unmatched. There are 15 residues in the CDR3. CDR1 and CDR2 (germline): MGHRA, YSYEKL. The CDR3 DNA reads as TGCGCCAGCAGCCAACTAGCGGGGGCCTACAATGAGCAGTTCTTC. As protein: CASSQLAGAYNEQFF.

This sequence joins TRBV5-5 and TRBJ1-2; D not resolved. CDR1 and CDR2 (germline): SGHKS, YYEKEE (reference sequence). CDR3 length equals 14 residues. The V end lost 2 bases, the J end lost 6 bases, and 14 bases lay between the germline ends. For the CDR3, the DNA is TGTGCCAGCAGCTTACGGCCGGGCGGACATGGCTACACCTTC. Amino acids: CASSLRPGGHGYTF.

This rearrangement joins TRBV5-1 to TRBJ1-2; maybe TRBD1 (6 bases). Trimming removed 4 bases at V and 4 bases at J, with 17 bases between. The CDR3 covers 15 residues. Germline CDR1 SGHRS, CDR2 YFSETQ. The CDR3 DNA reads TGCGCCAGCAGCGCGGGGGGGACAAGGACCTATGGCTACACCTTC. It translates to CASSAGGTRTYGYTF.

The chain has TRBV2 and TRBJ1-2, with D hard to call. CDR1 SNHLY and CDR2 FYNNEI come from the germline V gene. Trimming removed 0 bases from V and 8 bases from J, with 13 bases in between. This CDR3 spans 14 amino acids. The CDR3: CASSEARGTNGYTF. CDR3 DNA: TGTGCCAGCAGTGAAGCACGGGGAACGAACGGCTACACCTTC.

The chain employs TRBV6-2 or TRBV6-3 and TRBJ1-1; tentatively, D is TRBD1 (6 bases). Germline V lookup: CDR1 MNHEY, CDR2 SVGEGT. V was shortened by 2 bases and J by 2 bases, with 15 bases between the two germline ends. CDR3 size: 16 residues. CDR3: CASSYEPGHTNTEAFF. The CDR3 DNA reads TGTGCCAGCAGTTACGAGCCGGGACATACCAACACTGAAGCTTTCTTT.

This sequence joins TRBV27 and TRBJ1-6; 8 bases agree with TRBD1. The germline V gene encodes CDR1 MNHEY and CDR2 SMNVEV (reference sequence). The CDR3 is 15 amino acids. After removal of 4 bases from V and 9 bases from J, the junction contained 8 bases not matched to a gene. CDR3 nucleotides: TGTGCCAGCAGTTACCAGGGGGCAAGAGTTTCACCCCTCCACTTT. It specifies CASSYQGARVSPLHF.

The chain joins TRBV3-1 (or the pseudogene TRBV3-2) to TRBJ2-3; a possible D gene is TRBD2 (7 bases). V was clipped by 7 bases and J by 8 bases, with 25 bases between them. Germline-derived CDR1 and CDR2 are LGHDT and YNNKEL (reference sequence). The CDR3 has 16 residues. For the CDR3, the DNA is TGTGCCAGCACTAAGAGGGGGGGTGCCATCTCGGGTACGCAGTATTTT. Amino acids: CASTKRGGAISGTQYF.

This rearrangement joins TRBV30 to TRBJ2-5, with D unresolved. Deletions cut 3 bases from V and 9 bases from J, with 17 bases between. Germline V gene lookup returns CDR1 GTSNPN and CDR2 SVGIG (reference sequence). The CDR3 has 13 residues. The CDR3 nucleotides read TGTGCCTGGAGATCCGCAGGTTCTTGGGCCCAGTACTTC. It yields the protein CAWRSAGSWAQYF. Combining the CDR3 with reference TRBV30 and TRBJ2-5 gives the whole variable domain SQTIHQWPATLVQPVGSPLSLECTVEGTSNPNLYWYRQAAGRGLQLLFYSVGIGQISSEVPQNLSASRPQDRQFILSSKKLLLSDSGFYLCAWRSAGSWAQYFGPGTRLLVL.

This clone was observed a handful of times. The CDR3 DNA reads TGTGCCACCAGCAGAGATGTAAGGAATGGCTACACCTTC. Its translation is CATSRDVRNGYTF. The genes are TRBV15 and TRBJ1-2; D is undetermined. V lost 0 bases, J lost 6 bases, and 8 bases lay in between. Germline CDR1 is LNHNV and CDR2 is YYDKDF (reference sequence). The CDR3 runs to 13 residues.

The chain combines TRBV30 with TRBJ1-6, with D tentatively TRBD1 (6 bases). The CDR3 spans 13 residues. The V end was cut by 4 bases, the J end by 3 bases, with 7 bases between. Germline CDR1 GTSNPN, CDR2 SVGIG (reference sequence). The chain's CDR3 is CAWNRDYNSPLHF. The CDR3 DNA is TGTGCCTGGAACAGGGACTATAATTCACCCCTCCACTTT.

The V gene is TRBV30, the J gene TRBJ1-2, with D possibly being TRBD1 (5 bases). The CDR3 has 16 residues. Germline V gene lookup returns CDR1 GTSNPN and CDR2 SVGIG (reference sequence). V was trimmed by 0 bases and J by 4 bases, leaving 18 bases between them. Here the CDR3 DNA reads TGTGCCTGGAGTGTCCCAGCCGGGACTGAACGCTATGGCTACACCTTC. Encoded protein: CAWSVPAGTERYGYTF.

The rearrangement uses TRBV2 and TRBJ1-2; no clear D gene. CDR1 and CDR2 (germline): SNHLY, FYNNEI. The CDR3 runs to 10 residues. Trimming took 9 bases from V and 13 from J, leaving 15 bases between them. The CDR3 bases are TGTGCCAGTCTGCAGGAAAGGGCCACCTTC. This codes for CASLQERATF.

This chain connects TRBV3-1 (or the pseudogene TRBV3-2) to TRBJ2-5, with 8 nucleotides matching TRBD2. Germline values: CDR1 LGHDT, CDR2 YNNKEL (reference sequence). V was pared by 1 base and J by 3 bases, with 16 bases of the junction left unmatched. The CDR3 loop spans 19 amino acids. CDR3 bases: TGTGCCAGCAGCCAAGGAGGGGTAACCAGCGGGGGCCTGAAAGAGACCCAGTACTTC. Encoded protein: CASSQGGVTSGGLKETQYF.

The V gene is TRBV7-9, the J gene TRBJ1-4, with unresolved D. The CDR3 covers 14 residues. Per the germline V gene, CDR1 is SEHNR and CDR2 is FQNEAQ (reference sequence). The V end lost 4 bases, the J end lost 7 bases, and 13 bases lay between the germline ends. For the CDR3, the DNA is TGTGCCAGCAGCTCGTCGAATCTGGCTGAAAAACTGTTTTTT. Protein: CASSSSNLAEKLFF.

The CDR3: CASSQGGKETQYF. CDR3 nucleotide sequence: TGTGCCAGCAGCCAAGGTGGGAAAGAGACCCAGTACTTC. The rearrangement links TRBV3-1 (or the pseudogene TRBV3-2) to TRBJ2-5; D gene ambiguous. The germline V and J ends were trimmed by 1 base and 3 bases, with 6 bases remaining between them. The CDR3 is 13 residues long. Germline CDR1 and CDR2: LGHDT and YNNKEL (reference sequence).

V usage is TRBV12-3 or TRBV12-4 and J usage is TRBJ1-1; D not resolved. CDR3 length: 13 amino acids. V was pared by 3 bases and J by 8 bases, with 13 bases between. The CDR3, as DNA: TGTGCCAGCAGTTTGACTTTGACGGCAGAAGCTTTCTTT. Protein product: CASSLTLTAEAFF.

This chain joins TRBV27 and TRBJ1-1; the match to TRBD1 covers 9 bases. Germline V gene data show CDR1 as MNHEY and CDR2 as SMNVEV (reference sequence). V gave up 3 bases and J gave up 2 bases; unmatched junction bases: 1. The CDR3 length is 14 residues. CDR3 nucleotide sequence: TGTGCCAGCAGTTTCACAGGGGGCAACACTGAAGCTTTCTTT. Its translation is CASSFTGGNTEAFF.

V and J are TRBV19 and TRBJ2-6; possible D gene TRBD1, 5 bases. The V end was cut by 6 bases, the J end by 0 bases, with 9 bases between. Germline V gene data show CDR1 as LNHDA and CDR2 as SQIVND (reference sequence). The CDR3 spans 15 residues. CDR3 DNA sequence: TGTGCCAGTAGCCAAACAGGCTCTGGGGCCAACGTCCTGACTTTC. It yields the protein CASSQTGSGANVLTF.

The J gene is TRBJ1-1, the V gene TRBV27, with D possibly being TRBD1 (5 bases). The V end lost 5 bases, the J end lost 6 bases, and 10 bases lay between the germline ends. This CDR3 is 12 amino acids long. Germline CDR1 MNHEY, CDR2 SMNVEV (reference sequence). CDR3 coding DNA: TGTGCCAGCAGTCGGGGGACGGCTGAAGCTTTCTTT. This gives the protein CASSRGTAEAFF.

This rearrangement joins TRBV5-1 to TRBJ2-5; D remains ambiguous. Germline V gene data show CDR1 as SGHRS and CDR2 as YFSETQ. Trimming took 4 bases from V and 1 from J, leaving 11 bases between them. CDR3 length equals 14 residues. The CDR3 sequence: CASSPMGVQETQYF. In nucleotides, the CDR3 is TGCGCCAGCAGCCCCATGGGTGTCCAAGAGACCCAGTACTTC.

The chain uses TRBV6-6 and TRBJ1-4, with 8 bases aligning to TRBD1. Per the germline V gene, CDR1 is MNHNY and CDR2 is SVGAGI (reference sequence). V lost 5 bases and J lost 8; bases outside the gene matches: 4. The CDR3 is 13 residues long. Written as DNA, the CDR3 is TGTGCCAGCAGTGACAGGGGCGAGGAAAAACTGTTTTTT. Its protein product is CASSDRGEEKLFF.